This T cell receptor (beta chain) was profiled in a study of T cells in Graves' hyperthyroidism and ophthalmopathy. Findings and limits, study-wide: For ophthalmopathy, model prediction preceded onset by a median roughly 5.9 months.

TCR beta CDR3 region amplification was performed from RNA transcripts. Carried out on the TCR CDR3, a first-round RT-PCR used the HTBI primer set. In TCRdb, the multiplex PCR reads were re-called with MiXCR into one record per CDR3 protein. The sample has 530,000 or so distinct CDR3 sequences; about 43% are singletons. An absence of ophthalmopathy progression within 18 months meant stable Graves' hyperthyroidism. Worth noting for this clonotype: What it recognizes is unknown.

The CDR3 sequence is 13 residues long. Germline values: CDR1 MNHEY, CDR2 SMNVEV (reference sequence). V lost 10 bases to trimming and J lost 1 base, with 13 bases between them. Material: peripheral blood or thyroid tissue (not recorded which). The chain is built from TRBV27 and TRBJ1-1, with TRBD1 as a possible D gene (6 bases). This TCR was recovered from a woman under 30 with Graves' hyperthyroidism. The DNA for the CDR3 is TGTGCCAACACCAAGACAGGGAACACTGAAGCTTTCTTT. Translation gives CANTKTGNTEAFF.